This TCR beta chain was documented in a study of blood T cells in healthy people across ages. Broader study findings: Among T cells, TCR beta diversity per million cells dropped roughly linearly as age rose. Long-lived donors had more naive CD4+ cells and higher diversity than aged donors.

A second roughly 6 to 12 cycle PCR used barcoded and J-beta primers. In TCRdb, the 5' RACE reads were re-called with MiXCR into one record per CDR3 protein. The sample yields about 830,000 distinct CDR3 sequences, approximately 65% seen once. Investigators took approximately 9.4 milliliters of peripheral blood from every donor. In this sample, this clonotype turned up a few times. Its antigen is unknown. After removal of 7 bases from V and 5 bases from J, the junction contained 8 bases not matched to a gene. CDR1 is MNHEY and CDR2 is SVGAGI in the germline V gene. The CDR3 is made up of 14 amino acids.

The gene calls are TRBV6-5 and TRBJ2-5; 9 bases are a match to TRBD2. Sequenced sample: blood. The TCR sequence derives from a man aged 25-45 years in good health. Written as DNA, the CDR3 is TGTGCCAGCAATTTGCGGGGGGGCGAGGAGACCCAGTACTTC. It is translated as CASNLRGGEETQYF.